The rows below give T cell receptor beta chains drawn from one sample of a study of memory CD4+ T cells and cytomegalovirus serostatus. Measured with immunoSEQ multiplex PCR; TCRdb has only the in-frame clones, and not every one. This sample has roughly 42,000 clones; roughly three quarters occur once, and the top ten carry around 0.6%. The specimen sequenced was memory CD4+ T cells from blood. The source of these receptors is an adult in good health and CMV-seronegative. Each CDR3 is given with its conserved first and last residue. Fields, in order: J gene, clone size, D gene, V gene, CDR3 DNA, CDR3 protein. D genes are given only for firm matches. Clone size, where shown, is once, few, many, or a class for clones that have expanded.

J: TRBJ2-1
size: NA
D: NA
V: TRBV9
DNA: TGTGCCAGCAGCGTCCAGGGATTATCCTACAATGAGCAGTTCTTC
CDR3: CASSVQGLSYNEQFF

J: TRBJ1-2
size: NA
D: NA
V: TRBV28
DNA: TGTGCCAGCCAAGGGGAGAACTATGGCTACACCTTC
CDR3: CASQGENYGYTF

J: TRBJ1-1
size: NA
D: NA
V: TRBV6-5
DNA: TGTGCCAGCAGGGAGTCGGGGGGCCCTGAAGCTTTCTTT
CDR3: CASRESGGPEAFF

J: TRBJ2-5
size: NA
D: NA
V: TRBV5-1
DNA: TGCGCCAGCAGCTTGCCACACCAAGAGACCCAGTACTTC
CDR3: CASSLPHQETQYF

J: TRBJ2-4
size: NA
D: NA
V: TRBV7-9
DNA: TGTGCCAGCAGCTTAGGTCCCATGGAGGCCAAAAACATTCAGTACTTC
CDR3: CASSLGPMEAKNIQYF

J: TRBJ1-4
size: NA
D: NA
V: TRBV7-2
DNA: TGTGCCAGCAGCTTACGAACACGTCGAAATGAAAAACTGTTTTTT
CDR3: CASSLRTRRNEKLFF

J: TRBJ1-4
size: NA
D: NA
V: TRBV6-6
DNA: TGTGCCAGCAGCTCCTACAGGGTAAATGAAAAACTGTTTTTT
CDR3: CASSSYRVNEKLFF

J: TRBJ1-2
size: NA
D: NA
V: TRBV19
DNA: TGTGCCACCTACTCCCTAGCGCGGGGCTACACCTTC
CDR3: CATYSLARGYTF

J: TRBJ2-7
size: NA
D: NA
V: TRBV5-8
DNA: TGTGCCAGCAGCTTGGGAGGCGGGCAGTACTTC
CDR3: CASSLGGGQYF

J: TRBJ2-6
size: few
D: NA
V: TRBV9
DNA: TGTGCCAGCAGCGGGCGTAATCTAGGGACCAACGTCCTGACTTTC
CDR3: CASSGRNLGTNVLTF

J: TRBJ2-3
size: few
D: NA
V: TRBV2
DNA: TGTGCCAGCAGATACCAAAGCACAGATACGCAGTATTTT
CDR3: CASRYQSTDTQYF

J: TRBJ2-3
size: once
D: TRBD2
V: TRBV5-1
DNA: TGCGCCAGCAGCCCCGAGCGGGGGGGCACAGATACGCAGTATTTT
CDR3: CASSPERGGTDTQYF

J: TRBJ2-3
size: NA
D: NA
V: TRBV7-2
DNA: TGTGCCAGCAGCTTCCTAGCGTGGCGCCCAGATACGCAGTATTTT
CDR3: CASSFLAWRPDTQYF

J: TRBJ2-5
size: NA
D: NA
V: TRBV5-4
DNA: TGTGCCAGCAGCTTGGACTCGACAGGCCAAGAGACCCAGTACTTC
CDR3: CASSLDSTGQETQYF

J: TRBJ1-2
size: NA
D: NA
V: TRBV6-5
DNA: TGTGCCAGCAGTTACTCGGGTGGGGGATTGGACACCTTC
CDR3: CASSYSGGGLDTF

J: TRBJ2-2
size: NA
D: NA
V: TRBV5-1
DNA: TGCGCCAGCAGCTGGGGGACCGAAGCCGGGGAGCTGTTTTTT
CDR3: CASSWGTEAGELFF

J: TRBJ2-3
size: NA
D: NA
V: TRBV19
DNA: TGTGCCAGTAGTAGAATACAGGATCTAACGGGGGATACGCAGTATTTT
CDR3: CASSRIQDLTGDTQYF

J: TRBJ2-7
size: NA
D: NA
V: TRBV5-1
DNA: TGCGCCAGCAGCTTGTGGGGAAAGTACGAGCAGTACTTC
CDR3: CASSLWGKYEQYF

J: TRBJ1-6
size: NA
D: NA
V: TRBV30
DNA: TGTGCCTGGGAGGGGGGAGCGCGGAATTCACCCCTCCACTTT
CDR3: CAWEGGARNSPLHF

J: TRBJ1-1
size: medium-sized
D: NA
V: TRBV28
DNA: TGTGCCAGCAGTTTAGTCCACAGCCAAGCTTTCTTT
CDR3: CASSLVHSQAFF

J: TRBJ1-3
size: NA
D: NA
V: TRBV6-6
DNA: TGTGCCAGCAGTCTAAAAGGGGGTTCTGGAAACACCATATATTTT
CDR3: CASSLKGGSGNTIYF

J: TRBJ1-1
size: NA
D: NA
V: TRBV7-8
DNA: TGTGCCAGCAGCTTAGATTTAACCTCGACCGCTTTCTTT
CDR3: CASSLDLTSTAFF

J: TRBJ2-5
size: NA
D: NA
V: TRBV5-1
DNA: TGCGCCAGCAGCCCCCTCGGCAGGGACCAAGAGACCCAGTACTTC
CDR3: CASSPLGRDQETQYF

J: TRBJ2-2
size: NA
D: NA
V: TRBV5-4
DNA: TGTGCCAGCAGCCTGGGACCGAGCACCGGGGAGCTGTTTTTT
CDR3: CASSLGPSTGELFF

J: TRBJ2-3
size: NA
D: TRBD1
V: TRBV11-2
DNA: TGTGCCAGCAGCGCAGCCGGGACAGGGGCAGATACGCAGTATTTT
CDR3: CASSAAGTGADTQYF

J: TRBJ1-1
size: NA
D: NA
V: TRBV28
DNA: TGTGCCAGCAGGCAATCACTCGGGGGGGGGTTGCGGAACACTGAAGCTTTCTTT
CDR3: CASRQSLGGGLRNTEAFF

J: TRBJ1-1
size: NA
D: NA
V: TRBV19
DNA: TGTGCCAGTAGTCCGGGAGACACTGAAGCTTTCTTT
CDR3: CASSPGDTEAFF

J: TRBJ2-1
size: once
D: TRBD2
V: TRBV4-2
DNA: TGTGCCAGCAGCCCAACTAGCGGGGGGTCGACTCGGCAGTTCTTC
CDR3: CASSPTSGGSTRQFF

J: TRBJ2-3
size: once
D: TRBD1
V: TRBV9
DNA: TGTGCCAGCAGCGCCCGAGGGGGCTCGGGAACAGATACGCAGTATTTT
CDR3: CASSARGGSGTDTQYF

J: TRBJ2-5
size: NA
D: NA
V: TRBV7-6
DNA: TGTGCCAGCAGCTTCTCGACAGGAACCCCCCAAGAGACCCAGTACTTC
CDR3: CASSFSTGTPQETQYF

J: TRBJ2-2
size: NA
D: NA
V: TRBV7-8
DNA: TGTGCCAGCAGCTTACTCCAGGGACGAACCGGGGAGCTGTTTTTT
CDR3: CASSLLQGRTGELFF

J: TRBJ2-1
size: NA
D: NA
V: TRBV5-4
DNA: TGTGCCAGCAGCTTGGCAGGGGTGGGGACGAATGAGCAGTTCTTC
CDR3: CASSLAGVGTNEQFF

J: TRBJ1-2
size: NA
D: TRBD1
V: TRBV4-1
DNA: TGCGCCAGCAGCCAAACACAGGGGACATCGCGCGGCTACACCTTC
CDR3: CASSQTQGTSRGYTF

J: TRBJ2-2
size: NA
D: TRBD2
V: TRBV7-2
DNA: TGTGCCAGCAGGATGGGAGGGTTAACCGGGGAGCTGTTTTTT
CDR3: CASRMGGLTGELFF

J: TRBJ1-1
size: NA
D: NA
V: TRBV14
DNA: TGTGCCAGCAGCCTTACAAGGAACACTGAAGCTTTCTTT
CDR3: CASSLTRNTEAFF

J: TRBJ2-7
size: NA
D: TRBD1
V: TRBV13
DNA: TGTGCCAGCAGCTACCGGGACAGCTCCTACGAGCAGTACTTC
CDR3: CASSYRDSSYEQYF

J: TRBJ1-2
size: once
D: NA
V: TRBV11-2
DNA: TGTGCCAGCAGGTCGTGGGGAACTAACTATGGCTACACCTTC
CDR3: CASRSWGTNYGYTF

J: TRBJ2-4
size: NA
D: NA
V: TRBV19
DNA: TGTGCCAGTAGTCCGTTCAGGGATCTAGCCAAAAACATTCAGTACTTC
CDR3: CASSPFRDLAKNIQYF

J: TRBJ2-3
size: NA
D: TRBD1
V: TRBV5-4
DNA: TGTGCCAGCAGCCAAAAGACAGGGGGTAGCACAGATACGCAGTATTTT
CDR3: CASSQKTGGSTDTQYF

J: TRBJ1-1
size: NA
D: NA
V: TRBV28
DNA: TGTGCCAGCATAAAAAGGGTAGGCTTAGCTTTCTTT
CDR3: CASIKRVGLAFF

J: TRBJ2-5
size: NA
D: NA
V: TRBV6-1
DNA: TGTGCCAGCAGTGAAAGGCGACTACACCAAGAGACCCAGTACTTC
CDR3: CASSERRLHQETQYF

J: TRBJ1-3
size: NA
D: NA
V: TRBV6-6
DNA: TGTGCCAGCCTGCAAGCTGGAAACACCATATATTTT
CDR3: CASLQAGNTIYF

J: TRBJ1-5
size: NA
D: NA
V: TRBV28
DNA: TGTGCCAGCAGTCCGACAGGTACGGGAAATCAGCCCCAGCATTTT
CDR3: CASSPTGTGNQPQHF

J: TRBJ1-3
size: NA
D: NA
V: TRBV25-1
DNA: TGTGCCAGCAGTGTGCCTGATACTAACTCTGGAAACACCATATATTTT
CDR3: CASSVPDTNSGNTIYF

J: TRBJ2-4
size: NA
D: NA
V: TRBV5-6
DNA: TGTGCCAGCAGCTTGTGGAGGCCGGCCAAAAACATTCAGTACTTC
CDR3: CASSLWRPAKNIQYF